What follows are 21 T cell receptor beta chains derived from one specimen sequenced in a study of early T cells in non-severe SARS-CoV-2 infection. TCRdb reprocessed the 5' RACE reads with MiXCR, giving one entry per CDR3 protein. Counted here are fewer than 65,000 distinct CDR3 sequences, almost 9.5% occurring once; the ten biggest clones make up about 16%. Sequenced: whole blood. Receptors were obtained from an adult who was a healthcare worker with PCR-confirmed SARS-CoV-2 infection or an uninfected control (not recorded which).

The chain recombines TRBV11-2 with TRBJ2-5; TRBD2 matches 7 bases. Trimming at V came to 4 bases and at J to 2 bases, leaving 16 bases not matched to a gene. There are 18 residues in the CDR3. Germline lookup yields CDR1 SGHAT and CDR2 FQNNGV. The CDR3 loop reads CASSSLRRPSGLQETQYF. CDR3 DNA: TGTGCCAGCAGCTCCTTACGTAGGCCTAGCGGATTGCAAGAGACCCAGTACTTC.

The table lists this clonotype with many counts. This chain connects TRBV6-2 or TRBV6-3 to TRBJ2-1; 11 bases are shared with TRBD2. With V trimmed by 5 bases and J by 8 bases, 8 bases remained unmatched. CDR1 and CDR2 (germline): MNHEY, SVGEGT. There are 15 residues in the CDR3. CDR3 bases: TGTGCCAGCAGTACACTAGCGGGAGCGGTCGATGAGCAGTTCTTC. Translating it yields CASSTLAGAVDEQFF.

This clonotype was found a few times. Written as DNA, the CDR3 is TGTGCCAGCAGCTTGGGCGGGCCTAGCCTCCAGTATTTT. Its protein is CASSLGGPSLQYF. The chain links TRBV7-2 to TRBJ2-3; tentatively, D is TRBD2 (5 bases). The CDR3 is 13 residues long. Trimming took off 3 bases at V and 12 bases at J, with 16 bases between the two ends. Germline V gene sequence: CDR1 SGHTA, CDR2 FQGNSA.

This clonotype occurred a few times. The chain uses TRBV10-2 and TRBJ2-2; D is undetermined. The V gene lost 1 base and the J gene lost 1 base, with 4 bases spanning the gap. Germline V gives CDR1 WSHSY, CDR2 SAAADI. The CDR3 sequence is 14 residues long. CDR3 protein: CASSEYLNTGELFF. The CDR3 DNA reads TGCGCCAGCAGTGAGTACTTGAACACCGGGGAGCTGTTTTTT.

In its sample, this clonotype was seen many times. The chain employs TRBV4-3 and TRBJ1-5; maybe TRBD1 (5 bases). Germline lookup yields CDR1 LGHNA and CDR2 YSLEER. There are 14 residues in the CDR3. Trimming stripped 0 bases from V and 6 bases from J, with 9 bases between. The CDR3 spells CASSQDSQGQPQHF. CDR3 bases: TGCGCCAGCAGCCAAGACTCTCAGGGTCAGCCCCAGCATTTT.

This clonotype was found a few times. This chain connects TRBV5-1 to TRBJ2-1; TRBD2 agrees at 7 bases. CDR3 length equals 14 residues. The ends lost 4 bases at V and 7 bases at J; junction bases unmatched: 8. The V gene's germline CDR1 is SGHRS and CDR2 YFSETQ. The CDR3 DNA sequence: TGCGCCAGCAGCACCCCTAGCGGAGTAAATGAGCAGTTCTTC. Translating gives CASSTPSGVNEQFF.

This clonotype came up a few times. The V call is TRBV5-1, the J call TRBJ2-7; a possible D gene is TRBD2 (6 bases). V lost 1 base to trimming and J lost 1 base, with 9 bases between them. The CDR3 spans 14 residues. Germline values: CDR1 SGHRS, CDR2 YFSETQ. The CDR3 sequence is CASSLRTTSYEQYF. CDR3 in DNA: TGCGCCAGCAGCTTGAGGACTACTTCCTACGAGCAGTACTTC.

This clonotype was counted many times. This rearrangement joins TRBV29-1 to TRBJ2-7, with D maybe TRBD1 (5 bases). The germline CDR1 and CDR2 sequences are SQVTM and ANQGSEA. The length of the CDR3 is 11 residues. The CDR3 bases are TGCAGTGTCTATGACAGATCGGTGCAGTACTTC. It yields the protein CSVYDRSVQYF.

The chain carries TRBV10-2 and TRBJ2-7; TRBD1 matches 7 bases. This CDR3 has 14 residues. The V gene end was trimmed by 4 bases and the J gene end by 3 bases; junction bases not matched to a gene: 6. Germline V CDR1 and CDR2: WSHSY, SAAADI. DNA of the CDR3: TGCGCCAGCAGTGTAGGGGACAGAAGCTACGAGCAGTACTTC. It encodes CASSVGDRSYEQYF.

This clonotype was detected only a few times. The chain has TRBV6-2 or TRBV6-3 and TRBJ2-7, with TRBD2 matching over 9 bases. This CDR3 comprises 15 residues. V dropped 5 bases and J dropped 6; count of bases not matched to a gene: 11. Germline assignment: CDR1 MNHEY and CDR2 SVGEGT. CDR3 coding DNA: TGTGCCAGCAGTGACCTTAGCGGGAGTTTCGTCGAGCAGTACTTC. This codes for CASSDLSGSFVEQYF.

This clonotype came up a few times. The chain couples TRBV4-2 to TRBJ1-3; D is ambiguous. V gave up 2 bases and J gave up 4 bases, with 15 bases separating them. The CDR3 totals 16 residues. Germline V lookup: CDR1 LGHNA, CDR2 YNFKEQ. In DNA, the CDR3 is TGTGCCAGCAGCCAACCCGATCCCCCGCTCGGAAACACCATATATTTT. This translates into CASSQPDPPLGNTIYF.

This clonotype was recorded at least ten times. The V gene is TRBV18, the J gene TRBJ2-1; 7 bases are a match to TRBD2. Germline lookup yields CDR1 KGHSH and CDR2 LQKENI. The CDR3 is 16 amino acids. Trimming at V came to 3 bases and at J to 0 bases, leaving 5 bases not matched to a gene. The CDR3 bases are TGTGCCAGCTCACCCCCTGGCGGGAGCTCCTACAATGAGCAGTTCTTC. It encodes CASSPPGGSSYNEQFF.

This clonotype was seen at least ten times. The chain has TRBV12-3 or TRBV12-4 and TRBJ2-1; possibly TRBD1 or TRBD2 for D (5 bases each). The CDR3 spans 13 residues. V lost 5 bases to trimming and J lost 12 bases, with 17 bases between them. The CDR3 reads CASSMGTHRRQFF. The DNA for the CDR3 is TGTGCCAGCAGTATGGGGACCCACCGACGGCAGTTCTTC.

This clonotype appeared many times. V usage is TRBV6-2 or TRBV6-3 and J usage is TRBJ2-7; 8 bases agree with TRBD2. The trim removed 2 bases at V and 5 bases at J, leaving 5 bases unmatched. Germline-derived CDR1 and CDR2 are MNHEY and SVGEGT. The CDR3 consists of 14 residues. The CDR3 DNA sequence: TGTGCCAGCAGTTACCCAGCGGGAGACCACGAGCAGTACTTC. This sequence encodes CASSYPAGDHEQYF.

The J gene is TRBJ2-2, the V gene TRBV20-1; TRBD1 matches at 8 bases. Trimming at V came to 5 bases and at J to 5 bases, leaving 4 bases not matched to a gene. This CDR3 contains 13 residues. The germline CDR1 and CDR2 sequences are DFQATT and SNEGSKA (reference sequence). The CDR3 loop is CSAGQGRTGELFF. The CDR3 DNA is TGCAGTGCTGGACAGGGTCGGACCGGGGAGCTGTTTTTT.

The V call is TRBV6-5, the J call TRBJ2-5; D tentatively fits TRBD1 or TRBD2 (5 bases each). The CDR3 is 14 amino acids. Germline V gene lookup returns CDR1 MNHEY and CDR2 SVGAGI. V was trimmed by 0 bases and J by 8 bases, leaving 13 bases between them. The CDR3 DNA is TGTGCCAGCAGTTACTCGAGGGGCGGTATTACCCAGTACTTC. Protein product: CASSYSRGGITQYF.

This clonotype has more than one count but fewer than ten. The genes are TRBV3-1 and TRBJ2-2; perhaps TRBD2 as D (5 bases). Trimming pared 3 bases from V and 8 bases from J, leaving 19 bases between. This CDR3 contains 16 residues. CDR1 and CDR2 (germline): LGHDT, YNNKEL (reference sequence). The CDR3 DNA follows: TGTGCCAGCAGCCACGGAGGTTCTGGGTCTGAGGGGGAGCTGTTTTTT. Protein: CASSHGGSGSEGELFF. Together with reference TRBV3-1 and TRBJ2-2, the CDR3 gives the full variable domain: DTAVSQTPKYLVTQMGNDKSIKCEQNLGHDTMYWYKQDSKKFLKIMFSYNNKELIINETVPNRFSPKSPDKAHLNLHINSLELGDSAVYFCASSHGGSGSEGELFFGEGSRLTVL.

At least ten counts were recorded for this clonotype. The gene calls are TRBV9 and TRBJ2-3, with no clear D. Germline loops: CDR1 SGDLS, CDR2 YYNGEE. Trimming cost V 4 bases and J 6 bases, with 6 bases left between them. The CDR3 runs to 11 residues. CDR3 DNA: TGTGCCAGCAGCCCCGGGGATACGCAGTATTTT. Protein product: CASSPGDTQYF.

This clonotype was seen repeatedly, ten times or more. The chain links TRBV10-3 to TRBJ1-1; D remains ambiguous. Germline CDR1 is ENHRY and CDR2 is SYGVKD. Deletions cut 4 bases from V and 1 base from J, with 10 bases between. The length of the CDR3 is 14 residues. CDR3 in DNA: TGTGCCATCAGTGCGGTGGGGAGGAACACTGAAGCTTTCTTT. Translated: CAISAVGRNTEAFF.

The sample holds many counts of this clonotype. This sequence joins TRBV6-2 or TRBV6-3 and TRBJ1-5; 8 bases are a match to TRBD1. The CDR3 is made up of 17 amino acids. With 0 bases clipped from V and 1 base from J, the junction kept 5 bases outside the gene matches. CDR1 is MNHEY and CDR2 is SVGEGT in the germline V gene. CDR3 DNA: TGTGCCAGCAGTTACTCGCCTGGACAGGGAAGCAATCAGCCCCAGCATTTT. Its translation is CASSYSPGQGSNQPQHF.

V is TRBV7-2 and J is TRBJ2-7, with 9 bases lining up with TRBD2. Trimming took 1 base from V and 4 from J; bases not matched to a gene: 2. The germline V gene encodes CDR1 SGHTA and CDR2 FQGNSA. This CDR3 spans 14 amino acids. DNA for the CDR3: TGTGCCAGCAGCTTAGGCGGGGGGGCTTACGAGCAGTACTTC. It translates to CASSLGGGAYEQYF.